The 5 T cell receptor beta chains in this list originate from one sample, sequenced in a study of cytotoxic CD8 clonotypes in ibrutinib-treated CLL. Some clones are missing from TCRdb's copy, which holds only in-frame ones; the method was immunoSEQ multiplex PCR. The sample lists about 140,000 clones; approximately 80% were seen once. The sequencing used PBMCs, collected after 12 months of ibrutinib treatment. These receptors all come from a human donor with chronic lymphocytic leukemia.

V and J are TRBV4-2 and TRBJ2-7; 7 positions agree with TRBD1. This CDR3 has 15 residues. The germline CDR1 and CDR2 sequences are LGHNA and YNFKEQ. Trimming at V came to 0 bases and at J to 3 bases, leaving 5 bases not matched to a gene. CDR3 nucleotides: TGTGCCAGCAGCCAAGACAGACAGGGTTTCTACGAGCAGTACTTC. Translated, it gives CASSQDRQGFYEQYF.

This CDR3 is CASKHRREAFF. In nucleotides, the CDR3 is TGCGCCAGCAAGCACCGACGGGAAGCTTTCTTT. The genes are TRBV10-2 and TRBJ1-1; D is unclear. V lost 7 bases and J 8 bases, leaving 11 bases between the germline ends. The V gene's germline CDR1 is WSHSY and CDR2 SAAADI. This CDR3 contains 11 residues.

This chain connects TRBV18 to TRBJ2-1; 7 bases agree with TRBD2. V lost 0 bases and J lost 7; bases outside the gene matches: 6. Germline V gene lookup returns CDR1 KGHSH and CDR2 LQKENI. The CDR3 extends over 15 amino acids. The CDR3 loop reads CASSPPTGGRNEQFF. CDR3 DNA: TGTGCCAGCTCACCACCGACGGGAGGTAGGAATGAGCAGTTCTTC.

The chain combines TRBV27 with TRBJ1-4; D might be TRBD1 (5 bases). With 2 bases removed from V and 0 bases from J, the gap between germline ends came to 10 bases. This CDR3 is built from 16 residues. Germline values: CDR1 MNHEY, CDR2 SMNVEV (reference sequence). CDR3: CASSLKFRATNEKLFF. The CDR3 DNA is TGTGCCAGCAGTTTAAAGTTCAGGGCAACTAATGAAAAACTGTTTTTT.

The chain links TRBV7-6 to TRBJ2-7; TRBD2 matches at 9 bases. J was trimmed by 4 bases and V by 5 bases; bases with no gene match: 6. The CDR3 covers 14 residues. Germline V gene lookup returns CDR1 SGHVS and CDR2 FNYEAQ. The CDR3 spells CASSAGGLGYEQYF. The CDR3 DNA is TGTGCCAGCAGCGCGGGGGGGCTGGGTTACGAGCAGTACTTC.